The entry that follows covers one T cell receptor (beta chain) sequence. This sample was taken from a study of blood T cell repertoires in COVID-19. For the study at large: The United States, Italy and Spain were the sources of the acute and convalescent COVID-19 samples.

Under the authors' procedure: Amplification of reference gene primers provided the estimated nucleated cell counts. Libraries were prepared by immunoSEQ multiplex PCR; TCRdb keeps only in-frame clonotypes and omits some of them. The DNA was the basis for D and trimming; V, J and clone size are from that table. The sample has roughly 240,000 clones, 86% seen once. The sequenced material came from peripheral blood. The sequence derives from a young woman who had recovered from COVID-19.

The CDR3 bases are TGTGCCAGCAGTGATCCGGGACAGTCAAGATTTTTCATCTACGAGCAGTACTTC. It yields the protein CASSDPGQSRFFIYEQYF. The V gene is TRBV6-1, the J gene TRBJ2-7, with TRBD1 matching over 7 bases. CDR1 is MNHNS and CDR2 is SASEGT in the germline V gene. J was trimmed by 3 bases and V by 3 bases; bases with no gene match: 17. The CDR3 loop spans 18 amino acids.